This entry concerns a single T cell receptor beta chain. Its specificity is not known. The record originates from a study of shared clonotypes between healthy human individuals. The study, taken as a whole, reports: The study sampled only blood, and tissue repertoires likely differ. Non-shared clonotypes showed lower generation probabilities than clonotypes common to all four donors.

Clones were read by immunoSEQ multiplex PCR, and TCRdb kept only the in-frame ones, dropping some. The table has around 620,000 clones, 90% to 95% seen once. Per germline, CDR1 SQVTM and CDR2 ANQGSEA. CDR3 size: 14 residues. V was pared by 5 bases and J by 4 bases, with 15 bases between. Terminally differentiated effector memory CD45RA+ cells were excluded by CCR7 positive selection of CD45RO-negative cells. The TCR was taken from a woman between 25 and 40 years old in good health. This chain connects TRBV29-1 to TRBJ1-3, with unresolved D. Sequenced sample: naive CD8+ T cells sorted from blood. CDR3 amino acids: CSVYQTGEGNTIYF. CDR3 DNA: TGCAGCGTTTACCAAACCGGCGAGGGAAACACCATATATTTT.